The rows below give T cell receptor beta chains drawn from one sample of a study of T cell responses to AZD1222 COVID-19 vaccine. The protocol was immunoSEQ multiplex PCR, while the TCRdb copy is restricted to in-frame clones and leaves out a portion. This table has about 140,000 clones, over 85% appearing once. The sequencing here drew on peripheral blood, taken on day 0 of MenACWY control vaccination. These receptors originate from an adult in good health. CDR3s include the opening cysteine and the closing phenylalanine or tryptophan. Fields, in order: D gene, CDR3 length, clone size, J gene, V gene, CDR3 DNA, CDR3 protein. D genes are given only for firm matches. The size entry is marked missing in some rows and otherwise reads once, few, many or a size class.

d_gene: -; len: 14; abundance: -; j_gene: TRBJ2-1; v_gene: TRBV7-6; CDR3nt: TGTGCCAGCAGCTTAGCGCTCGAACGGAGTGAGCAGTTCTTC; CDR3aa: CASSLALERSEQFF
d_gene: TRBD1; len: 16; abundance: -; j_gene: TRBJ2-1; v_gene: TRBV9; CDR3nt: TGTGCCAGCAGCCCAACTGCTGGGACAGGGTACAATGAGCAGTTCTTC; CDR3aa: CASSPTAGTGYNEQFF
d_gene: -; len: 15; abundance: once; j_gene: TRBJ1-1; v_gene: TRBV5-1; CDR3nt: TGCGCCAGCAGCCCGGAAGGCGCAGGGTGGGGGAAAGCTTTCTTT; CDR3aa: CASSPEGAGWGKAFF
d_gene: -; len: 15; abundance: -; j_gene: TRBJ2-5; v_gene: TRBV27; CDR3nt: TGTGCCAGCAGATATTTGGGGGGCGTCGGAGAGACCCAGTACTTC; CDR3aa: CASRYLGGVGETQYF
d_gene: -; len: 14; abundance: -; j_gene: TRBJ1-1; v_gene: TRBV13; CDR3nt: TGTGCCAGCAGTTACCCAACAGGGAACACTGAAGCTTTCTTT; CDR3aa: CASSYPTGNTEAFF
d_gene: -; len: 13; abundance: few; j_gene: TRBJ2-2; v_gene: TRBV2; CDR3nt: TGTGCCAGCAAAATGGGTGTTCACGGGGAGCTGTTTTTT; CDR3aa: CASKMGVHGELFF
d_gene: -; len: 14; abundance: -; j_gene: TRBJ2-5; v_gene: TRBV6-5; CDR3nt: TGTGCCAGCAGTTACGTAGGGAACCAAGAGACCCAGTACTTC; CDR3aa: CASSYVGNQETQYF
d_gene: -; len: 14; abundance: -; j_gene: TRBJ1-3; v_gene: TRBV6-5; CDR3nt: TGTGCCAGCCGTAACCATGGCTCTGGAAACACCATATATTTT; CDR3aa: CASRNHGSGNTIYF
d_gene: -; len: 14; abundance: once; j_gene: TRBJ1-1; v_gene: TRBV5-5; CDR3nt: TGTGCCAGCATTTGGGGACACCTGAACACTGAAGCTTTCTTT; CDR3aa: CASIWGHLNTEAFF
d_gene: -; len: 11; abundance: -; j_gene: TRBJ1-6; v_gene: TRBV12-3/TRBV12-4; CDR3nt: TGTGCCAGCAGGGAGGCGGGGGCCCTCCACTTT; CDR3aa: CASREAGALHF
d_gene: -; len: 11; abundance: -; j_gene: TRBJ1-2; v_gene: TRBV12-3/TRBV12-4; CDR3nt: TGTGCCAGCAGCCGGACCAGTGGCTACACCTTC; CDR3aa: CASSRTSGYTF
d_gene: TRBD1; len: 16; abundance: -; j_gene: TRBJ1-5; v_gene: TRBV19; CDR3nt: TGTGCCAGTAGTACGACAGGGGGAAGTATTCCTCAACCCCAGCATTTT; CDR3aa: CASSTTGGSIPQPQHF
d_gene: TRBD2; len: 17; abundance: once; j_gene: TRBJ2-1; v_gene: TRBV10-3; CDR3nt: TGTGCCATCAGTGATGAATTAGCGGGAGGGGGGTTGAATGAGCAGTTCTTC; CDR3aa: CAISDELAGGGLNEQFF
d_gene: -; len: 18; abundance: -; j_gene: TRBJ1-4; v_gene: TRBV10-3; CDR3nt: TGTGCCATCAGTTCCGAGGGACCCGGGACGGCAACTAATGAAAAACTGTTTTTT; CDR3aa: CAISSEGPGTATNEKLFF
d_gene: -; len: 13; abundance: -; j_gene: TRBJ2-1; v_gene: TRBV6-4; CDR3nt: TGTGCCAGCAGCGCCGGGACCAACAATGAGCAGTTCTTC; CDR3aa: CASSAGTNNEQFF
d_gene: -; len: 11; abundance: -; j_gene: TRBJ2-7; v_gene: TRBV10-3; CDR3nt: TGTGCCATCAGTGGCCTGGTGGAGCAGTACTTC; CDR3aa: CAISGLVEQYF
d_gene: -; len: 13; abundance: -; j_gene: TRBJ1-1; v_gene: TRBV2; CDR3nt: TGTGCCAGCAGTCAGGATTCGAACACTGAAGCTTTCTTT; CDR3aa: CASSQDSNTEAFF